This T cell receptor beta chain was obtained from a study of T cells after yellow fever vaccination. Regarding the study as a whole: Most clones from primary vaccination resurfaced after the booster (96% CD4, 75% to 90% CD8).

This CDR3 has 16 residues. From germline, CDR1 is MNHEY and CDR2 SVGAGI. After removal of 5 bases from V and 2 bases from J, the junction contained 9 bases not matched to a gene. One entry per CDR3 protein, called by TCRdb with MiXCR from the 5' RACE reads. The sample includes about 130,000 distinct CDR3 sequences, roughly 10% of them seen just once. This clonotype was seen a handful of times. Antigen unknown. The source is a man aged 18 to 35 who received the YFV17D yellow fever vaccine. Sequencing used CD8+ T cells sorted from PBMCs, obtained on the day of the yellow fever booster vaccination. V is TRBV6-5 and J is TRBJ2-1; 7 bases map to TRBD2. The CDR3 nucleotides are TGTGCCAGCAGTCCACTGGCGGGAGTTACCTACAATGAGCAGTTCTTC. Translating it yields CASSPLAGVTYNEQFF.